This TCR beta chain was sequenced in a study of graft-versus-host responses after intestinal transplantation. Findings of the study overall: Recipient marrow contained GvH clones, some of which appeared first in ileum or blood.

Germline V gives CDR1 MDHEN, CDR2 SYDVKM. V lost 6 bases and J lost 6; bases outside the gene matches: 8. This CDR3 has 14 amino acids. Remarks on this clone: Antigen unknown.

The assay was immunoSEQ multiplex PCR, and TCRdb's table has in-frame clones only and misses some. The sample holds 95,000 to 130,000 clones; approximately 90% are singletons and the top ten take roughly 0.17%. The clonotype was recovered from a human donor who received an intestinal transplant. The specimen was unstimulated CD4+ T cells sorted from spleen or lymph node cells, collected before intestinal transplant. V and J are TRBV28 and TRBJ2-7; 10 bases line up with TRBD1. CDR3 coding DNA: TGTGCCAGCAGGCAGGGGGACAGGGGTGGCGAGCAGTACTTC. Its translation: CASRQGDRGGEQYF.